This T cell receptor beta chain is drawn from a study of response to subunit inactivated influenza vaccine. The study's findings and limits: Few additional T cells are recruited per seasonal influenza vaccination, authors suggested.

TCRdb fed the RT-PCR reads into MiXCR, producing one record per CDR3 protein. The top ten hold approximately 10% of the sample, which has hundreds of thousands of distinct CDR3 sequences, about 10% seen once. At least ten counts were recorded for this clonotype. The antigen is undetermined. The CDR3 totals 14 residues. Germline assignment: CDR1 SGHRS and CDR2 YFSETQ. V trimming: 4 bases; J trimming: 3 bases; junction bases outside the gene matches: 7. The chain uses TRBV5-1 and TRBJ2-7, with 7 bases matching TRBD1. The source was PBMCs from blood, collected on the day of vaccination. The TCR originated in a middle-aged man who received an inactivated influenza vaccine. In DNA form, the CDR3 reads TGCGCCAGCAGCCCATACAGGGGCGGCTACGAGCAGTACTTC. This sequence encodes CASSPYRGGYEQYF.